This T cell receptor beta chain was captured by sequencing in a study of Ad26.COV2.S vaccination and SARS-CoV-2 variants. Study-level information: Donor participated within the Ad26.COV2.S arm of the COV1001 trial. Findings and limits, study-wide: In vaccinated individuals, spike-specific CD8+ and CD4+ T cell responses reportedly displayed substantial breadth. Non-spike TCR breadth showed similarity between vaccine and placebo recipients. Breadth and depth estimates from TCRs may understate total T cell responses.

Generated by immunoSEQ multiplex PCR, the TCRdb table keeps only in-frame clones and is missing some. The sample contains more than 300,000 clones, 86% of which appear only once. Note on this clone: The antigen is not known.

Treatment denoted: about 20 received Ad26.COV2.S at low or high dose, single or two shots; 5 received placebo; per-sample allocation not given. The investigators took samples on day 63 after the first vaccine or placebo injection. Trimming cost V 3 bases and J 6 bases; bases outside gene matches: 7. The CDR3 is 13 residues long. From germline, CDR1 is GTSNPN and CDR2 SVGIG (reference sequence). This TCR was recovered from a person aged 18-60 years who received the Ad26.COV2.S COVID-19 vaccine or a placebo. Source: peripheral blood, taken in a trial of Ad26.COV2.S vaccine versus placebo. The chain carries TRBV30 and TRBJ1-2; the match to TRBD1 covers 7 bases. As DNA, the CDR3 is TGTGCCTGGAGACTCGACAGGGCCCATGGCTACACCTTC. This encodes CAWRLDRAHGYTF.